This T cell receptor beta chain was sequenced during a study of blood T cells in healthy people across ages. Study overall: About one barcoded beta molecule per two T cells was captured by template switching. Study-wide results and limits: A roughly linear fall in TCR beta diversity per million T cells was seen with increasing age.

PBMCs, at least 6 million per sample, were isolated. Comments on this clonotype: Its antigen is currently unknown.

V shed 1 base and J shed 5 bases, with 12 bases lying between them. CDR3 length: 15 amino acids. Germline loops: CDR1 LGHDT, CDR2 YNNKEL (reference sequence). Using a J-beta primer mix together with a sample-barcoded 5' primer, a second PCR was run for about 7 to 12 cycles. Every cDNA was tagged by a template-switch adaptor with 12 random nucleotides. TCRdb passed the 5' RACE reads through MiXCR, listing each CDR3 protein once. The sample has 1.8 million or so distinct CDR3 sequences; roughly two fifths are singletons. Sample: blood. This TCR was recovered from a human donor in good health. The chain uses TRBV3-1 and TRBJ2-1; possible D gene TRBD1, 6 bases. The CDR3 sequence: CASSQGQGQNNEQFF. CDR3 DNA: TGTGCCAGCAGCCAAGGGCAGGGGCAGAACAATGAGCAGTTCTTC.